This TCR beta chain was identified in a study of T cell repertoires in cytomegalovirus infection. Study-level information: Signatures in public TCR beta sequences pointed to both CMV infection and matching HLA type. Findings and caveats of the study: The study found HLA-C-restricted CMV-specific TCR beta clonotypes dominating the ex vivo response.

On this clonotype: Its antigen remains unidentified.

A single record per CDR3 protein comes from TCRdb applying MiXCR to the reads. The table includes 700,000 to 950,000 distinct CDR3 sequences, around a third detected once. This TCR derives from a human donor in good health (CMV status not recorded). Some clones in this sample may be carry-over from other donors' samples. The sample was cultured CD8+ T cells from PBMCs, taken from culture after CMV antigen stimulation.

CDR3 sequence: CASRGVGDSLEQYF. In DNA, the CDR3 is TGTGCCAGCAGAGGGGTGGGGGATAGTTTGGAGCAGTACTTC. V gene TRBV2 combines with J gene TRBJ2-7; D may be TRBD1 or TRBD2 (5 bases each). V was clipped by 6 bases and J by 7 bases, with 19 bases between them. The CDR3 covers 14 residues. The V gene's germline CDR1 is SNHLY and CDR2 FYNNEI. Filled out from reference TRBV2 and TRBJ2-7, the complete variable domain reads EPEVTQTPSHQVTQMGQEVILRCVPISNHLYFYWYRQILGQKVEFLVSFYNNEISEKSEIFDDQFSVERPDGSNFTLKIRSTKLEDSAMYFCASRGVGDSLEQYFGPGTRLTVT.